The clone carrying this TCR beta chain is medium-sized within its sample. No antigen is known for it. Treatment: approximately nine-day PBMC culture with coronavirus spike peptide pools or control peptides (ViraFEST assay). Via ViraFEST, peptide pools expanded antigen-specific T cells before TCR sequencing. Cell culture was performed with two million PBMCs per well in the presence of about 11 IU/ml IL-2 and approximately 10 ug/ml peptide pools. These data belong to a study of vaccination and CD4 T cells after COVID-19. General study findings and limits: Convalescent patients showed a median about 90% of reactive clones that were seen only post-vaccination.

With V trimmed by 4 bases and J by 3 bases, 10 bases remained unmatched. Germline V gives CDR1 DFQATT, CDR2 SNEGSKA (reference sequence). This CDR3 is built from 16 residues. The Oncomine TCR Beta short-read assay sequenced DNA from cultured CD4+ T cells. MiXCR, run by TCRdb on the PCR reads, gives a single entry per CDR3 protein. Of some 16,000 distinct CDR3 sequences listed, about two fifths are singletons. The chain is built from TRBV20-1 and TRBJ2-7; TRBD2 agrees at 12 bases. The sequences come from CD4+ T cells from blood, cultured in vitro, collected after SARS-CoV-2 vaccination. The source is a human donor who had recovered from COVID-19. The chain's CDR3 is CSATPGLAGEYYEQYF. Written as DNA, the CDR3 is TGCAGTGCTACGCCGGGACTAGCGGGCGAATACTACGAGCAGTACTTC.